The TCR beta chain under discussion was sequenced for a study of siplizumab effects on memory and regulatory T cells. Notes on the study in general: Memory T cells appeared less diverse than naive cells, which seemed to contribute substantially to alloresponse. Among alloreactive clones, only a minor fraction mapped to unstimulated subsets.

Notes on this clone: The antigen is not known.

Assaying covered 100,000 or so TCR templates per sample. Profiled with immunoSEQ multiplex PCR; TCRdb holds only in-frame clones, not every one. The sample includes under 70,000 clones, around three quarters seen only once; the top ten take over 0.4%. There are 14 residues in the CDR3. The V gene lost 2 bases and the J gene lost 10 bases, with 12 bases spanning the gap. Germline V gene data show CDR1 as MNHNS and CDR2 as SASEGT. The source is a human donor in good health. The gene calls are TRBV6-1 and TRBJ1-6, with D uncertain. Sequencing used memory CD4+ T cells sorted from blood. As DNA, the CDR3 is TGTGCCAGCAGTGAAAGGGAACAACTCTCACCCCTCCACTTT. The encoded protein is CASSEREQLSPLHF.